The 29 T cell receptor beta chains presented below share a single source sample, sequenced in a study of CD8+CD57+ T cells in acquired aplastic anemia. It was genomic DNA that served as the template for profiling TCR beta VDJ and CDR3. MiXCR, run by TCRdb on the reads, gives a single entry per CDR3 protein. The table shows around 200,000 distinct CDR3 sequences, with 48% occurring only once. Sequenced patients had shown CD8+CD57+ cell expansion by flow cytometry. The sequencing sample was made of sorted CD4+, CD8+, or CD8+CD57+ T cells (not recorded which) from PBMCs. These receptor sequences come from a human donor with aplastic anemia.

J is TRBJ1-2 and V is TRBV5-6; 7 bases map to TRBD1. The CDR3 loop spans 13 amino acids. The V gene end was trimmed by 6 bases and the J gene end by 3 bases; junction bases not matched to a gene: 5. In germline, CDR1 is SGHDT, CDR2 YYEEEE. The CDR3 spells CASTGQEYYGYTF. The DNA for the CDR3 is TGTGCCAGCACCGGACAGGAGTACTATGGCTACACCTTC. Full variable domain (remainder filled in from reference TRBV5-6 and TRBJ1-2): DAGVTQSPTHLIKTRGQQVTLRCSPKSGHDTVSWYQQALGQGPQFIFQYYEEEERQRGNFPDRFSGHQFPNYSSELNVNALLLGDSALYLCASTGQEYYGYTFGSGTRLTVV.

The chain uses TRBV14 and TRBJ2-7; D is possibly TRBD2 (6 bases). The V gene lost 1 base and the J gene lost 5 bases, with 15 bases spanning the gap. CDR1 is SGHDN, CDR2 FVKESK, per germline. This CDR3 has 15 amino acids. CDR3 nucleotides: TGTGCCAGCAGCCAAGTATGGGGAGGCAGGGACGAGCAGTACTTC. Translated, it gives CASSQVWGGRDEQYF.

This clonotype was seen many times. The genes are TRBV11-2 and TRBJ1-1; D unclear. Germline lookup yields CDR1 SGHAT and CDR2 FQNNGV. Trimming stripped 0 bases from V and 6 bases from J, with 8 bases between. This CDR3 is built from 13 residues. The CDR3 DNA sequence: TGTGCCAGCAGCTTAGATAAGAGAGCTGAAGCTTTCTTT. This gives the protein CASSLDKRAEAFF.

This clonotype was observed many times. V gene TRBV7-3 combines with J gene TRBJ1-1, with D unresolved. The V and J ends lost 4 bases and 0 bases respectively, with 6 bases between them. The germline V gene encodes CDR1 SGHTA and CDR2 FQGTGA. The CDR3 contains 13 residues. The CDR3 coding sequence is TGTGCCAGCAGCTCTACGGTGAACACTGAAGCTTTCTTT. It is translated as CASSSTVNTEAFF.

The chain combines TRBV7-9 with TRBJ1-2; 8 bases line up with TRBD1. CDR1 is SEHNR, CDR2 FQNEAQ, per germline (reference sequence). The length of the CDR3 is 15 residues. Germline trimming cut 5 bases from V and 2 bases from J; bases unmatched to any gene: 7. Written as DNA, the CDR3 is TGTGCCAGCAGCAGTGGGACAGGTCCGAACTATGGCTACACCTTC. Amino acids: CASSSGTGPNYGYTF.

The rearrangement links TRBV4-2 to TRBJ1-2; 11 bases match TRBD1. Germline V CDR1 and CDR2: LGHNA, YNFKEQ. This CDR3 has 18 residues. Trimming cost V 3 bases and J 7 bases; bases outside gene matches: 16. CDR3 sequence (DNA): TGTGCCAGCAGCCAGATATCCGTGATCGGACAGGGGGCTTCTGGCTACACCTTC. Its protein product is CASSQISVIGQGASGYTF.

Comment on this clonotype: This may stem from a read error, because a much larger clone lies one nucleotide away. The rearrangement joins TRBV4-1 to TRBJ2-3; D tentatively reads TRBD1 or TRBD2 (7 bases each). Germline loops: CDR1 MGHRA, CDR2 YSYEKL. The CDR3 has 14 amino acids. CDR3 sequence: CTSSLQGGEDTQYF. CDR3 DNA sequence: TGCACCAGCAGCCTTCAGGGGGGGGAAGATACGCAGTATTTT.

The chain recombines TRBV19 with TRBJ2-3, with 10 positions matching TRBD2. CDR3 size: 14 residues. The V and J ends lost 0 bases and 6 bases, in that order; junction bases with no gene match: 0. CDR1 LNHDA and CDR2 SQIVND come from the germline V gene (reference sequence). CDR3 in amino acids: CASSIELAGDTQYF. CDR3 DNA: TGTGCCAGTAGTATAGAACTAGCGGGGGATACGCAGTATTTT.

The table lists this clonotype with a count of one. The rearrangement links TRBV13 to TRBJ2-7; D is tentatively TRBD1 or TRBD2 (6 bases each). Trimming took 6 bases from V and 5 from J, leaving 11 bases between them. CDR3 length equals 12 residues. Germline-derived CDR1 and CDR2 are PRHDT and FYEKMQ (reference sequence). DNA for the CDR3: TGTGCCAGCAGTTACGGGGGCAACGAGCAGTACTTC. Translation: CASSYGGNEQYF.

The chain employs TRBV12-3 or TRBV12-4 and TRBJ2-6; the D gene is possibly TRBD1 (6 bases). Trimming took off 10 bases at V and 2 bases at J, with 9 bases between the two ends. The length of the CDR3 is 13 residues. The chain's CDR3 is CAIGGPGANVLTF. DNA for the CDR3: TGTGCCATTGGGGGCCCTGGGGCCAACGTCCTGACTTTC.

This clonotype was seen ten or more times. The chain links TRBV7-9 to TRBJ1-2, with 7 bases lining up with TRBD1. This CDR3 contains 17 residues. Germline values: CDR1 SEHNR, CDR2 FQNEAQ (reference sequence). With 1 base clipped from V and 1 base from J, the junction kept 9 bases outside the gene matches. This chain's CDR3 is CASSLVVVTGRNYGYTF. CDR3 DNA sequence: TGTGCCAGCAGCTTAGTTGTTGTGACAGGGCGTAACTATGGCTACACCTTC.

The table lists this clonotype with many counts. V and J are TRBV19 and TRBJ1-1, with a tentative D call TRBD1 (5 bases). V lost 4 bases, J lost 5 bases, and 14 bases lay in between. This CDR3 region has 14 residues. Germline CDR1 and CDR2: LNHDA and SQIVND (reference sequence). The CDR3 reads CASSTRVGATEAFF. DNA for the CDR3: TGTGCCAGTAGTACCAGGGTCGGGGCTACTGAAGCTTTCTTT.

Points on this clonotype: One base away lies a much larger clone, so this may be a sequencing read error. This CDR3 is CASSLRDLYNEQFF. The CDR3 DNA sequence: TGTGCCAGCAGCTTACGGGACCTTTACAATGAGCAGTTCTTC. This chain connects TRBV11-2 to TRBJ2-1; D may be TRBD1 or TRBD2 (5 bases each). CDR1 SGHAT and CDR2 FQNNGV come from the germline V gene. This CDR3 has 14 residues. Between the trimmed V and J ends, which lost 2 bases and 4 bases, there was a span of 9 bases.

This clonotype has ten or more counts. DNA of the CDR3: TGTGCCAGCAGATCTAGCGGGGGGGCCTACAATGAGCAGTTCTTC. Protein: CASRSSGGAYNEQFF. The chain has TRBV6-5 and TRBJ2-1, with TRBD2 matching 12 bases. Germline loops: CDR1 MNHEY, CDR2 SVGAGI. Trimming removed 6 bases from V and 2 bases from J; junction bases left unmatched: 2. CDR3 size: 15 residues.

V gene TRBV10-3 combines with J gene TRBJ2-1; 9 bases map to TRBD2. Germline V gene lookup returns CDR1 ENHRY and CDR2 SYGVKD. Trimming cost V 0 bases and J 8 bases; bases outside gene matches: 8. CDR3 length: 16 amino acids. This CDR3 is CAISESGTSWDYEQFF. CDR3 coding DNA: TGTGCCATCAGTGAGTCCGGGACTAGCTGGGACTATGAGCAGTTCTTC.

The V gene is TRBV7-8, the J gene TRBJ1-1; D uncertain. The CDR3 is made up of 14 amino acids. From germline, CDR1 is SGHVS and CDR2 FQNEAQ. Trimming took 3 bases from V and 6 from J, leaving 14 bases between them. The CDR3 DNA reads TGTGCCAGCAGCTTGGCGGAAGGTCGAGCTGAAGCTTTCTTT. It is translated as CASSLAEGRAEAFF.

The chain has TRBV7-3 and TRBJ1-1; D is unclear. Germline V gene sequence: CDR1 SGHTA, CDR2 FQGTGA. The V gene lost 2 bases and the J gene lost 0 bases, with 13 bases spanning the gap. The CDR3 is 16 amino acids. CDR3 nucleotides: TGTGCCAGCAGCTTATTCGGCGGAGACTTGAACACTGAAGCTTTCTTT. It is translated as CASSLFGGDLNTEAFF.

This clonotype was seen many times. This rearrangement joins TRBV7-2 to TRBJ2-2; the match to TRBD2 covers 10 bases. The V segment lost 5 bases and the J segment 5 bases; nucleotides outside the gene matches: 5. This CDR3 is 15 amino acids long. CDR1 is SGHTA and CDR2 is FQGNSA in the germline V gene. The CDR3 sequence: CASSPLAGRTGELFF. CDR3 nucleotides: TGTGCCAGCAGCCCACTAGCGGGGAGAACCGGGGAGCTGTTTTTT.

The V gene is TRBV6-5, the J gene TRBJ1-6, with D possibly TRBD1 on 5 matching bases. Looked up from germline, CDR1 is MNHEY and CDR2 is SVGAGI. The CDR3 spans 17 residues. V was trimmed by 5 bases and J by 8 bases, leaving 22 bases between them. The CDR3 DNA reads TGTGCCAGCAGTCTATTCGATCCTAGACAGAGCCATTCACCCCTCCACTTT. Protein sequence: CASSLFDPRQSHSPLHF.

V and J are TRBV10-3 and TRBJ1-3; 7 bases line up with TRBD1. The CDR3 length is 14 residues. Per germline, CDR1 ENHRY and CDR2 SYGVKD. V shed 4 bases and J 4 bases; nucleotides not matched to a gene: 4. The CDR3 region is CAISGQGAGNTIYF. The CDR3 DNA reads as TGTGCCATCAGTGGACAGGGTGCGGGAAACACCATATATTTT.

This chain links TRBV4-1 with TRBJ1-6, with D tentatively TRBD1 (6 bases). This CDR3 is 13 amino acids long. CDR1 is MGHRA and CDR2 is YSYEKL in the germline V gene. Between the trimmed V and J ends, which lost 3 bases and 10 bases, there was a span of 10 bases. The CDR3 DNA is TGCGCCAGCAGCCACCAGGGGAGCTCACCCCTCCACTTT. It translates to CASSHQGSSPLHF.

V is TRBV10-1 and J is TRBJ2-3; weak D call: TRBD1 (6 bases). V lost 4 bases and J lost 1, with 6 bases in between. CDR1 and CDR2 from the germline V gene are WNHNN and SYGVQD (reference sequence). The CDR3 has 13 residues. DNA for the CDR3: TGCGCCAGCAGTGGACAGGGCACAGATACGCAGTATTTT. It codes for CASSGQGTDTQYF.

This clonotype is a singleton in its sample. The chain links TRBV5-1 to TRBJ2-1; possibly TRBD2 for D (5 bases). This CDR3 spans 16 amino acids. Trimming pared 0 bases from V and 2 bases from J, leaving 12 bases between. The germline V gene encodes CDR1 SGHRS and CDR2 YFSETQ. The CDR3 DNA follows: TGCGCCAGCAGCTTGGGGTGGGAGCCCCCCTACAATGAGCAGTTCTTC. As protein: CASSLGWEPPYNEQFF.

This clonotype has a count of ten or more. The V and J genes are TRBV7-2 and TRBJ2-5, with a weak D call TRBD1 (5 bases). The CDR3 extends over 14 amino acids. The V and J ends lost 1 base and 4 bases respectively, with 10 bases between them. From germline, CDR1 is SGHTA and CDR2 FQGNSA. The CDR3 sequence: CASSLEWQGETQYF. Written as DNA, the CDR3 is TGTGCCAGCAGCTTAGAGTGGCAGGGAGAGACCCAGTACTTC. Combining the CDR3 with reference TRBV7-2 and TRBJ2-5 gives the whole variable domain GAGVSQSPSNKVTEKGKDVELRCDPISGHTALYWYRQSLGQGLEFLIYFQGNSAPDKSGLPSDRFSAERTGGSVSTLTIQRTQQEDSAVYLCASSLEWQGETQYFGPGTRLLVL.

The chain couples TRBV29-1 to TRBJ1-1; possible D gene TRBD1, 6 bases. The V gene's germline CDR1 is SQVTM and CDR2 ANQGSEA. CDR3 length: 13 amino acids. CDR3 in amino acids: CSGRGEGDTEAFF. CDR3 coding DNA: TGCAGTGGGAGGGGGGAAGGGGACACTGAAGCTTTCTTT.

This chain links TRBV6-5 with TRBJ2-2; D gene ambiguous. The CDR3 is 14 residues long. V lost 0 bases and J 6 bases, leaving 8 bases between the germline ends. Per germline, CDR1 MNHEY and CDR2 SVGAGI. The CDR3: CASSYSWQAGELFF. DNA for the CDR3: TGTGCCAGCAGTTACTCGTGGCAAGCCGGGGAGCTGTTTTTT.

The chain has TRBV4-1 and TRBJ2-5; D is uncertain. Germline CDR1 is MGHRA and CDR2 is YSYEKL. The CDR3 contains 15 residues. Deletions cut 0 bases from V and 5 bases from J, with 13 bases between. The CDR3 loop reads CASSQDFQTFETQYF. DNA of the CDR3: TGCGCCAGCAGCCAAGACTTTCAGACTTTCGAGACCCAGTACTTC.

This clonotype was seen at least ten times. The chain has TRBV2 and TRBJ2-7, with TRBD1 matching over 8 bases. The trim removed 6 bases at V and 2 bases at J, leaving 6 bases unmatched. The CDR3 loop spans 14 amino acids. CDR1 is SNHLY, CDR2 FYNNEI, per germline. CDR3 loop: CASRDEDRAYEQYF. In DNA form, the CDR3 reads TGTGCCAGCAGGGACGAGGACAGGGCCTACGAGCAGTACTTC.

This clonotype was seen many times. The chain recombines TRBV7-2 with TRBJ2-7; D tentatively fits TRBD1 or TRBD2 (7 bases each). Germline CDR1 reads SGHTA; CDR2 reads FQGNSA. CDR3 length: 15 residues. The V and J ends lost 3 bases and 4 bases respectively, with 16 bases between them. CDR3 region: CASSFVQGGQYEQYF. The CDR3 bases are TGTGCCAGCAGCTTTGTTCAGGGGGGGCAGTACGAGCAGTACTTC.